This T cell receptor beta chain stems from a study of T-cell reconstitution after alpha-beta-depleted transplantation in children. Findings and limits, study-wide: About two months after transplant, alpha-beta T cells reportedly came from several hundred expanded graft clones.

V was pared by 3 bases and J by 3 bases, with 12 bases between. CDR3 length equals 13 residues. CDR1 and CDR2 from the germline V gene are DFQATT and SNEGSKA (reference sequence). The sample holds a few counts of this clonotype. Its target is unknown. Construction of the TCRbeta library involved unique molecular identifiers. TCRdb independently ran MiXCR on the PCR reads; one entry per CDR3 protein. The data contain hundreds of thousands of distinct CDR3 sequences, approximately 10% of them singletons. This receptor was obtained from a child aged 2 to 9 with inherited bone marrow failure, due to receive a stem cell transplant. Specimen: PBMCs, collected before TCRalphabeta/CD19-depleted stem cell transplant. This chain connects TRBV20-1 to TRBJ2-7; weak D call: TRBD2 (6 bases). CDR3 protein: CSASGGIDYEQYF. Here the CDR3 DNA reads TGCAGTGCTAGCGGCGGGATTGACTACGAGCAGTACTTC.